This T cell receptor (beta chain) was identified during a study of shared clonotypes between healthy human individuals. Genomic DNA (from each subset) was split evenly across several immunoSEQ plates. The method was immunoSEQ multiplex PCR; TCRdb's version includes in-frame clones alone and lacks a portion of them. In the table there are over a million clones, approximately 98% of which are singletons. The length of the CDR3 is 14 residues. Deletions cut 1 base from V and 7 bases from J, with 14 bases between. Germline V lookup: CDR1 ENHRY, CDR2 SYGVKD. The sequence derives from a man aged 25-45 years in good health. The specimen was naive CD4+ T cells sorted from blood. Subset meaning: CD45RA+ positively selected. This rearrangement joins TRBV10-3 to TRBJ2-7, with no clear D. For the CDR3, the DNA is TGTGCCATCAGTGAGTTAACGGCAGTGGGGGAGCAGTACTTC. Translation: CAISELTAVGEQYF.